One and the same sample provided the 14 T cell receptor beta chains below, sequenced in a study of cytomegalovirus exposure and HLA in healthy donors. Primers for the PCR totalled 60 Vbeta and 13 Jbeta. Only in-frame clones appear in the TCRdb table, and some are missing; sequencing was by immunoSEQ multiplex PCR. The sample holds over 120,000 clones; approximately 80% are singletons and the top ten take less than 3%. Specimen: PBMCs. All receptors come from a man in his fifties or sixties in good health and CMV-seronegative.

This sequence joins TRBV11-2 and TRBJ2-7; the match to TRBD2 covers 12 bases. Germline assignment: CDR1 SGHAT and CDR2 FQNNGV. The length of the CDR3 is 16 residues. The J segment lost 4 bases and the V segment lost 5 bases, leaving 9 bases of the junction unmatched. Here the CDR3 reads CASSTRTSGTKYEQYF. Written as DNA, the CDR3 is TGTGCCAGCAGCACCCGGACTAGCGGGACAAAATACGAGCAGTACTTC.

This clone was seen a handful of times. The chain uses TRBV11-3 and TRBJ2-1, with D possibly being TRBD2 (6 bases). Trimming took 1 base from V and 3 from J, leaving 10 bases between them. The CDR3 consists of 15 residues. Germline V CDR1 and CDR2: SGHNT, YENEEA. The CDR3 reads CASSLGLGDYNEQFF. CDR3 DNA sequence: TGTGCCAGCAGCTTAGGACTAGGGGACTACAATGAGCAGTTCTTC.

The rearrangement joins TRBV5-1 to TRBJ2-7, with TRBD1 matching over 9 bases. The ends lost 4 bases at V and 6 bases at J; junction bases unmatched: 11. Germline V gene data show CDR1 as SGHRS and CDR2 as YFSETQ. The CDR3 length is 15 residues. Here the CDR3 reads CASSKGQGHVGEQYF. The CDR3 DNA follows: TGCGCCAGCAGCAAGGGACAGGGTCACGTAGGCGAGCAGTACTTC. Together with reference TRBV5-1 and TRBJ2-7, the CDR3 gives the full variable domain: KAGVTQTPRYLIKTRGQQVTLSCSPISGHRSVSWYQQTPGQGLQFLFEYFSETQRNKGNFPGRFSGRQFSNSRSEMNVSTLELGDSALYLCASSKGQGHVGEQYFGPGTRLTVT.

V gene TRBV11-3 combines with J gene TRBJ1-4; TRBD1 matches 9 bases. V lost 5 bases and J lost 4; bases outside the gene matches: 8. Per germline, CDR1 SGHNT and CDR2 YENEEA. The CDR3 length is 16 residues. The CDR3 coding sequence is TGTGCCAGCAGCCTCTCCGGGACAGGGAATAATGAAAAACTGTTTTTT. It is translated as CASSLSGTGNNEKLFF.

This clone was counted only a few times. The CDR3 nucleotides read TGTGCCTGGAGTGTACAGGGACTAGCCTCAGATACGCAGTATTTT. It translates to CAWSVQGLASDTQYF. The chain carries TRBV30 and TRBJ2-3; 9 positions match TRBD2. The CDR3 loop spans 15 amino acids. V lost 0 bases to trimming and J lost 4 bases; unmatched junction nucleotides: 5. CDR1 and CDR2 (germline): GTSNPN, SVGIG (reference sequence).

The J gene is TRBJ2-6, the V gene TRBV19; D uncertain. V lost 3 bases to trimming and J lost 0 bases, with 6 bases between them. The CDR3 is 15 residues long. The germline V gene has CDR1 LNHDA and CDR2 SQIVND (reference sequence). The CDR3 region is CASSIFVSGANVLTF. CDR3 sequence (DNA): TGTGCCAGTAGTATTTTCGTCTCTGGGGCCAACGTCCTGACTTTC.

CDR3 residues: CAWIDKINYGYTF. The CDR3 nucleotides read TGTGCCTGGATAGACAAAATAAACTATGGCTACACCTTC. The genes are TRBV30 and TRBJ1-2; D is unresolved. This CDR3 comprises 13 residues. The V gene lost 4 bases and the J gene lost 2 bases, with 11 bases spanning the gap. Germline V gene lookup returns CDR1 GTSNPN and CDR2 SVGIG (reference sequence).

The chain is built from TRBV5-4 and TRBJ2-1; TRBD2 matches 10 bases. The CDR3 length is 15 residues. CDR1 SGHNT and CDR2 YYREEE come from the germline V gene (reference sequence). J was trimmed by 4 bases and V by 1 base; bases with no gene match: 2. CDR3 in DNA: TGTGCCAGCAGCTTGTCACTAGCGGGGTACAATGAGCAGTTCTTC. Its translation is CASSLSLAGYNEQFF.

In nucleotides, the CDR3 is TGCGCCAGCGGCCAGACTAGCCGACCCTACAATGAGCAGTTCTTC. It specifies CASGQTSRPYNEQFF. The rearrangement uses TRBV5-1 and TRBJ2-1, with TRBD2 matching over 7 bases. The junction had 9 bases not matched to a gene; V was cut back by 7 bases and J by 2 bases. Germline V gives CDR1 SGHRS, CDR2 YFSETQ. CDR3 length: 15 residues.

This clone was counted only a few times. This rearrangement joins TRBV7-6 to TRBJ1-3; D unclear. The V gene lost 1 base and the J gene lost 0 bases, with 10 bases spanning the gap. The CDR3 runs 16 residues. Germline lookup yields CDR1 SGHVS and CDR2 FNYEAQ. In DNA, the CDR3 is TGTGCCAGCAGCTTAGGAGGAGGATACTCTGGAAACACCATATATTTT. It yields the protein CASSLGGGYSGNTIYF.

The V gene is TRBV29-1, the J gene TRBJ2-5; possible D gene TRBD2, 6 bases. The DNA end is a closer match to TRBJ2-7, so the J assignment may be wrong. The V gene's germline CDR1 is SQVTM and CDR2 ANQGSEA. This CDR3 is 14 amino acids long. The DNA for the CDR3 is TGCAGCGTTGGTGGCGGGACCGACCCCTACGAGCAGTACTTC. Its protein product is CSVGGGTDPYEQYF.

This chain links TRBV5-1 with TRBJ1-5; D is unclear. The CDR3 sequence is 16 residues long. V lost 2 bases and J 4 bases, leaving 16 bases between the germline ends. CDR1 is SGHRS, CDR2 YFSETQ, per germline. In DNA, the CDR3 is TGCGCCAGCAGCTTAAGGCCCCATCCGGAGAATCAGCCCCAGCATTTT. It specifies CASSLRPHPENQPQHF.

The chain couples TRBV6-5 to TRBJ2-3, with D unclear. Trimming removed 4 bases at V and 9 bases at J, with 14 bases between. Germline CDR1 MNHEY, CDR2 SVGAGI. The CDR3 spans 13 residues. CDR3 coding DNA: TGTGCCAGCAGTTCCCTCCTCACTGTAACGCAGTATTTT. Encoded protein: CASSSLLTVTQYF.

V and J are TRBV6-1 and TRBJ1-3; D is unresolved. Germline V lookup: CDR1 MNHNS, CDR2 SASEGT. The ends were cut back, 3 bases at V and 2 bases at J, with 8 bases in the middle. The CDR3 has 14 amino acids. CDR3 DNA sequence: TGTGCCAGCAGTGATGCGGGGACTGGAAACACCATATATTTT. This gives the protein CASSDAGTGNTIYF.